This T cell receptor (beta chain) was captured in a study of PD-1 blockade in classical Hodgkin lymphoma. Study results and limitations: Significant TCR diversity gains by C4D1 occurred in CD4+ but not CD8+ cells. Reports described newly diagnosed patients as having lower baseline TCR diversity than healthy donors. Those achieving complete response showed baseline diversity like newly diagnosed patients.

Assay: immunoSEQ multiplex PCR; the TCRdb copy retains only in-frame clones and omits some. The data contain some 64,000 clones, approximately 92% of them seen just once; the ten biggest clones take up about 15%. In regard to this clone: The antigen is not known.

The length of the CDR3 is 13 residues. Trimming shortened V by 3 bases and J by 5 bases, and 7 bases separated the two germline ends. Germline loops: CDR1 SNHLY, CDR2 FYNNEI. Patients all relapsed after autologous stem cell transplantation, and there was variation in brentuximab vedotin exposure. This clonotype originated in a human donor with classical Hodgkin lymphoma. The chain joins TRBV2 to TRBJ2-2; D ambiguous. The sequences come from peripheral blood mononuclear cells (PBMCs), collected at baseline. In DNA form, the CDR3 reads TGTGCCAGCAGTGATCTGGGGACCGGGGAGCTGTTTTTT. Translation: CASSDLGTGELFF.